These 28 T cell receptor beta chains came from one sample sequenced in a study of T cell responses to AZD1222 COVID-19 vaccine (TCRdb year 2021). Receptor amplification or capture employed the immunoSEQ multiplex PCR assay. Drawn from immuneACCESS, this table holds only the in-frame rearrangements with V and J called that TCRdb kept. Clones are partly lost; checked studies trace under half to an unresolved V gene and leave the rest unexplained. This sample has 130,000 or so clones in its table, and approximately 90% of those were observed once. Around 0.99% of the sample belongs to the ten largest clones. The time point label, read with the paper, signifies: about 28 days (+/-7) after the second vaccine dose. Sequenced here: peripheral blood, sampled 28 days after the second AZD1222 dose. The receptors here all came from an adult who received the AZD1222 COVID-19 vaccine.

This chain uses TRBV4-1 with TRBJ1-5, with 7 bases lining up with TRBD1. The CDR3 length is 17 residues. Germline V gene sequence: CDR1 MGHRA, CDR2 YSYEKL. Losses at the gene ends were 0 bases for V and 0 bases for J; bases not matched to a gene: 5. This CDR3 is CASSQDRTGVSNQPQHF. CDR3 nucleotide sequence: TGCGCCAGCAGCCAAGACCGGACAGGAGTTAGCAATCAGCCCCAGCATTTT.

V is TRBV5-1 and J is TRBJ2-7; D is perhaps TRBD1 (6 bases). Germline V gives CDR1 SGHRS, CDR2 YFSETQ. Between the trimmed V and J ends, which lost 4 bases and 3 bases, there was a span of 14 bases. The CDR3 totals 14 residues. The chain's CDR3 is CASSQGTRGYEQYF. The CDR3 nucleotides are TGCGCCAGCAGCCAAGGGACCAGGGGCTACGAGCAGTACTTC.

This sequence joins TRBV5-8 and TRBJ1-6, with no clear D. Trimming took off 2 bases at V and 10 bases at J, with 7 bases between the two ends. Germline V gives CDR1 SGHTS, CDR2 YDEGEE. The CDR3 loop spans 12 amino acids. DNA for the CDR3: TGTGCCAGCAGCTTCCAAGTCTCACCCCTCCACTTT. Encoded protein: CASSFQVSPLHF.

This clone was picked up one time. The chain employs TRBV6-5 and TRBJ1-2, with 10 bases identical to TRBD1. Germline assignment: CDR1 MNHEY and CDR2 SVGAGI. The CDR3 runs to 13 residues. V was pared by 5 bases and J by 6 bases, with 3 bases of the junction left unmatched. Written as DNA, the CDR3 is TGTGCCAGCAGTCTGGGGACAGGGGATGGCTACACCTTC. Encoded protein: CASSLGTGDGYTF.

This clone was detected only once. This sequence joins TRBV29-1 and TRBJ2-7, with 7 nucleotides matching TRBD1. Germline CDR1 and CDR2: SQVTM and ANQGSEA. This CDR3 spans 14 amino acids. V shed 0 bases and J 3 bases; nucleotides not matched to a gene: 5. The CDR3 is CSVEDVDRVYEQYF. CDR3 nucleotides: TGCAGCGTTGAAGACGTAGACAGGGTCTACGAGCAGTACTTC.

The chain carries TRBV28 and TRBJ1-6; 11 bases align to TRBD1. CDR3 length: 14 amino acids. Trimming removed 4 bases from V and 8 bases from J; junction bases left unmatched: 1. Germline V lookup: CDR1 MDHEN, CDR2 SYDVKM. This chain's CDR3 is CASSSGQGDSPLHF. For the CDR3, the DNA is TGTGCCAGCAGTTCGGGACAGGGGGATTCACCCCTCCACTTT.

The V gene is TRBV3-1 (or the pseudogene TRBV3-2), the J gene TRBJ2-2, with D perhaps TRBD1 (6 bases). Germline CDR1 is LGHDT and CDR2 is YNNKEL (reference sequence). The CDR3 runs 17 residues. The germline V and J ends were trimmed by 4 bases and 0 bases, with 15 bases remaining between them. The CDR3 DNA sequence: TGTGCCAGCAGCCCGTTACAGGGTAGAGCGAACACCGGGGAGCTGTTTTTT. It specifies CASSPLQGRANTGELFF.

This rearrangement joins TRBV27 to TRBJ1-2, with 8 bases matching TRBD1. Germline CDR1 MNHEY, CDR2 SMNVEV (reference sequence). The V gene end was trimmed by 5 bases and the J gene end by 7 bases; junction bases not matched to a gene: 12. This CDR3 is 15 amino acids long. The CDR3 nucleotides read TGTGCCAGCAGTCTCCGCCCCCAGGGGGCGGGTGGCTACACCTTC. Protein sequence: CASSLRPQGAGGYTF.

This chain links TRBV4-1 with TRBJ1-4; 7 bases are shared with TRBD1. The junction had 14 bases not matched to a gene; V was cut back by 4 bases and J by 6 bases. The germline CDR1 and CDR2 sequences are MGHRA and YSYEKL. This CDR3 comprises 17 residues. The CDR3 region has the DNA TGCGCCAGCAGCCCCTCGTCCAGGGGGGGGGCGGATGAAAAACTGTTTTTT. It encodes CASSPSSRGGADEKLFF.

The V call is TRBV14, the J call TRBJ2-1; D unresolved. Germline-derived CDR1 and CDR2 are SGHDN and FVKESK. The CDR3 runs 10 residues. V was shortened by 2 bases and J by 9 bases, with 2 bases between the two germline ends. CDR3 in DNA: TGTGCCAGCAGCCAACGTGAGCAGTTCTTC. This codes for CASSQREQFF.

The chain is built from TRBV16 and TRBJ2-4; D not certain. The V gene lost 2 bases and the J gene lost 6 bases, with 5 bases spanning the gap. CDR1 KGHSY and CDR2 FQNENV come from the germline V gene. This CDR3 has 12 amino acids. CDR3 DNA: TGTGCCAGCAGCCAAAACAGAAACATTCAGTACTTC. This gives the protein CASSQNRNIQYF.

The rearrangement links TRBV9 to TRBJ2-1; 14 nucleotides match TRBD2. V lost 3 bases, J lost 5 bases, and 4 bases stayed unmatched. CDR3 size: 16 residues. CDR1 SGDLS and CDR2 YYNGEE come from the germline V gene. In DNA, the CDR3 is TGTGCCAGCAGCGCGGGACTAGCGGGGGCAAACAATGAGCAGTTCTTC. It is translated as CASSAGLAGANNEQFF.

This rearrangement joins TRBV2 to TRBJ2-7; 8 positions match TRBD2. The germline gives CDR1 SNHLY, CDR2 FYNNEI. Germline trimming cut 10 bases from V and 3 bases from J; bases unmatched to any gene: 20. The CDR3 is 17 residues long. In DNA form, the CDR3 reads TGTGCCAACCAGGTACCCTCTATAGCGGGACCTTTCTACGAGCAGTACTTC. Translating it yields CANQVPSIAGPFYEQYF.

The CDR3 coding sequence is TGCGCCAGCAGCTTGGCCTCAGGGTCACGCACAGATACGCAGTATTTT. This translates into CASSLASGSRTDTQYF. The rearrangement uses TRBV5-1 and TRBJ2-3, with D possibly matching TRBD1 (5 bases). With 0 bases removed from V and 1 base from J, the gap between germline ends came to 12 bases. CDR1 is SGHRS, CDR2 YFSETQ, per germline. This CDR3 has 16 residues.

The chain recombines TRBV3-1 (or the pseudogene TRBV3-2) with TRBJ1-1, with 10 bases aligning to TRBD1. The CDR3 sequence is 15 residues long. Germline CDR1 LGHDT, CDR2 YNNKEL (reference sequence). V lost 1 base to trimming and J lost 5 bases; unmatched junction nucleotides: 4. The CDR3 nucleotides are TGTGCCAGCAGCCAAGTGAGGACAGGGGGAACTGAAGCTTTCTTT. It codes for CASSQVRTGGTEAFF.

The chain combines TRBV3-1 (or the pseudogene TRBV3-2) with TRBJ2-7, with TRBD2 matching over 11 bases. CDR3 size: 14 residues. The germline gives CDR1 LGHDT, CDR2 YNNKEL (reference sequence). Losses at the gene ends were 6 bases for V and 5 bases for J; bases not matched to a gene: 6. The DNA of the CDR3 is TGTGCCAGCAGGACTAGCGGGGCGCCACACGAGCAGTACTTC. Translating gives CASRTSGAPHEQYF.

The chain couples TRBV5-1 to TRBJ1-2, with 11 bases identical to TRBD1. Germline CDR1 and CDR2: SGHRS and YFSETQ. This CDR3 region has 14 residues. With 2 bases clipped from V and 7 bases from J, the junction kept 4 bases outside the gene matches. The DNA for the CDR3 is TGCGCCAGCAGCTTTGGACAGGGGGCTGGTGGCTACACCTTC. This encodes CASSFGQGAGGYTF.

This clone was counted between two and nine times. This sequence joins TRBV7-9 and TRBJ2-7; TRBD1 is a possible D gene (5 bases). The CDR3 covers 15 residues. Trimming left V 5 bases short and J 4 bases short, with 18 bases between. Germline V gene data show CDR1 as SEHNR and CDR2 as FQNEAQ (reference sequence). The CDR3 loop is CASSRRAGPTYEQYF. Here the CDR3 DNA reads TGTGCCAGCAGCCGCAGGGCAGGGCCTACATACGAGCAGTACTTC.

J is TRBJ2-6 and V is TRBV5-1; D not certain. The germline V gene has CDR1 SGHRS and CDR2 YFSETQ. This CDR3 contains 15 residues. Between the trimmed V and J ends, which lost 0 bases and 0 bases, there was a span of 4 bases. In nucleotides, the CDR3 is TGCGCCAGCAGCTTGGATGTCTCTGGGGCCAACGTCCTGACTTTC. Translated: CASSLDVSGANVLTF.

The chain is built from TRBV7-3 and TRBJ1-2; D may be TRBD1 (5 bases). The CDR3 is made up of 13 amino acids. Germline V lookup: CDR1 SGHTA, CDR2 FQGTGA. Between the trimmed V and J ends, which lost 2 bases and 7 bases, there was a span of 11 bases. For the CDR3, the DNA is TGTGCCAGCAGCTTATTTGGGACGGGTGGCTACACCTTC. This sequence encodes CASSLFGTGGYTF.

A few counts support this clone. The chain uses TRBV6-5 and TRBJ2-7; D unresolved. Germline V CDR1 and CDR2: MNHEY, SVGAGI. The CDR3 consists of 13 residues. Trimming left V 10 bases short and J 3 bases short, with 16 bases between. CDR3 in amino acids: CATLVEGFYEQYF. CDR3 nucleotides: TGTGCCACCCTGGTGGAAGGCTTCTACGAGCAGTACTTC.

This chain links TRBV4-1 with TRBJ2-3, with 9 positions matching TRBD2. Looked up from germline, CDR1 is MGHRA and CDR2 is YSYEKL. This CDR3 has 16 residues. Losses at the gene ends were 3 bases for V and 3 bases for J; bases not matched to a gene: 7. DNA of the CDR3: TGCGCCAGCAGCCAGACCTTAGCGGGAGTGACAGATACGCAGTATTTT. Translating gives CASSQTLAGVTDTQYF.

The chain joins TRBV20-1 to TRBJ2-5, with D unclear. CDR3 length: 11 residues. Trimming removed 6 bases at V and 5 bases at J, with 10 bases between. Germline lookup yields CDR1 DFQATT and CDR2 SNEGSKA (reference sequence). Here the CDR3 reads CSAKRSETQYF. CDR3 nucleotides: TGCAGTGCCAAGAGGTCTGAGACCCAGTACTTC.

The J gene is TRBJ2-1, the V gene TRBV6-5, with a possible D match to TRBD2 (6 bases). Trimming took 0 bases from V and 1 from J, leaving 10 bases between them. Germline assignment: CDR1 MNHEY and CDR2 SVGAGI. This CDR3 region has 16 residues. The CDR3 region has the DNA TGTGCCAGCAGTTACTCGAGGAGCGGGTCCTACAATGAGCAGTTCTTC. This gives the protein CASSYSRSGSYNEQFF.

The rearrangement joins TRBV19 to TRBJ1-2, with D tentatively TRBD1 (5 bases). The V gene lost 0 bases and the J gene lost 8 bases, with 13 bases spanning the gap. CDR3 length: 14 residues. CDR1 and CDR2 from the germline V gene are LNHDA and SQIVND (reference sequence). This chain's CDR3 is CASSIENRSRGYTF. In DNA, the CDR3 is TGTGCCAGTAGTATAGAGAACAGGTCGAGAGGCTACACCTTC.

A single count supports this clone. The chain has TRBV7-2 and TRBJ1-5, with D unclear. Germline CDR1 and CDR2: SGHTA and FQGNSA. This CDR3 has 12 residues. With 2 bases removed from V and 9 bases from J, the gap between germline ends came to 8 bases. In DNA form, the CDR3 reads TGTGCCAGCAGCTTAAACGTTGGGCCCCAGCATTTT. Translating gives CASSLNVGPQHF.

The chain is built from TRBV4-1 and TRBJ2-4; 12 nucleotides agree with TRBD2. Germline loops: CDR1 MGHRA, CDR2 YSYEKL. V dropped 5 bases and J dropped 4; count of bases not matched to a gene: 9. This CDR3 region has 17 residues. The DNA of the CDR3 is TGCGCCAGCAGCTTACGGACTAGCGGGGATTTGAAAAACATTCAGTACTTC. It translates to CASSLRTSGDLKNIQYF.

The CDR3 sequence: CASSLPTSGEPPSYEQYF. The CDR3 DNA follows: TGTGCCAGCAGCCTACCGACTAGCGGGGAGCCCCCCTCCTACGAGCAGTACTTC. This chain joins TRBV7-8 and TRBJ2-7, with 11 bases identical to TRBD2. Germline V CDR1 and CDR2: SGHVS, FQNEAQ. This CDR3 comprises 18 residues. V dropped 5 bases and J dropped 0; count of bases not matched to a gene: 12. The whole variable domain, filled in from reference TRBV7-8 and TRBJ2-7, reads GAGVSQSPRYKVAKRGQDVALRCDPISGHVSLFWYQQALGQGPEFLTYFQNEAQLDKSGLPSDRFFAERPEGSVSTLKIQRTQQEDSAVYLCASSLPTSGEPPSYEQYFGPGTRLTVT.